What follows are 30 T cell receptor beta chains derived from one specimen sequenced in a study of beta chain features in type 1 diabetes. What was sequenced were expressed TCRB transcripts, since all of the isolated RNA had been reverse transcribed. The method was immunoSEQ multiplex PCR; TCRdb's version includes in-frame clones alone and lacks a portion of them. The sample records 120,000 to 150,000 clones, less than 11% being singletons. The sample comprised naive CD4+ T cells from blood. These receptors were taken from a young man in good health.

The chain employs TRBV28 and TRBJ2-5; 7 bases line up with TRBD1. V shed 3 bases and J 3 bases; nucleotides not matched to a gene: 7. CDR3 length: 15 residues. The germline V gene encodes CDR1 MDHEN and CDR2 SYDVKM. Here the CDR3 reads CASSFEQGPKETQYF. CDR3 nucleotide sequence: TGTGCCAGCAGTTTCGAACAGGGGCCAAAAGAGACCCAGTACTTC.

The sample holds many counts of this clone. The chain carries TRBV7-9 and TRBJ2-1, with 12 positions matching TRBD2. This CDR3 has 15 residues. V lost 5 bases, J lost 9 bases, and 8 bases stayed unmatched. Germline assignment: CDR1 SEHNR and CDR2 FQNEAQ (reference sequence). CDR3 sequence: CASSRSSGGAAEQFF. CDR3 sequence (DNA): TGTGCCAGCAGCCGTTCTAGCGGGGGGGCGGCTGAGCAGTTCTTC.

This clone occurred a few times. The chain joins TRBV5-1 to TRBJ2-3; 8 nucleotides agree with TRBD2. The CDR3 extends over 16 amino acids. In germline, CDR1 is SGHRS, CDR2 YFSETQ. V shed 4 bases, J shed 4 bases, and the junction held 11 bases outside the gene matches. This CDR3 reads CASSRGERGPPDTQYF. CDR3 bases: TGCGCCAGCAGCCGCGGGGAGCGGGGGCCCCCAGATACGCAGTATTTT.

V and J are TRBV10-3 and TRBJ2-4, with D tentatively TRBD2 (5 bases). Germline V gene lookup returns CDR1 ENHRY and CDR2 SYGVKD. The CDR3 runs to 17 residues. Trimming pared 0 bases from V and 2 bases from J, leaving 14 bases between. CDR3 protein: CAISESGRSGSKNIQYF. CDR3 bases: TGTGCCATCAGTGAGTCTGGGAGAAGTGGGTCCAAAAACATTCAGTACTTC.

This clone was seen a few times. This sequence joins TRBV5-4 and TRBJ2-6; D perhaps matches TRBD2 (6 bases). The V and J ends lost 0 bases and 0 bases respectively, with 7 bases between them. Germline lookup yields CDR1 SGHNT and CDR2 YYREEE (reference sequence). This CDR3 region has 16 residues. CDR3 coding DNA: TGTGCCAGCAGCTTGGTCGGGGGCTCTGGGGCCAACGTCCTGACTTTC. Its translation: CASSLVGGSGANVLTF.

The J gene is TRBJ1-5, the V gene TRBV7-2; D uncertain. CDR1 and CDR2 (germline): SGHTA, FQGNSA. Trimming took off 4 bases at V and 4 bases at J, with 8 bases between the two ends. This CDR3 is 13 amino acids long. The CDR3 DNA reads as TGTGCCAGCAGCTCGGGAGCGAATCAGCCCCAGCATTTT. Its protein product is CASSSGANQPQHF.

CDR3 nucleotide sequence: TGTGCCAGCAACCCGAGCTCCTATAATTCACCCCTCCACTTT. It is translated as CASNPSSYNSPLHF. This chain joins TRBV2 and TRBJ1-6; D unclear. Trimming stripped 7 bases from V and 0 bases from J, with 7 bases between. Germline CDR1 reads SNHLY; CDR2 reads FYNNEI. The CDR3 spans 14 residues.

This clone was detected a few times. The J gene is TRBJ1-2, the V gene TRBV6-5; perhaps TRBD1 as D (6 bases). Germline CDR1 and CDR2: MNHEY and SVGAGI. This CDR3 contains 14 residues. With 4 bases removed from V and 5 bases from J, the gap between germline ends came to 14 bases. The CDR3 spells CASSSGTSGYGYTF. As DNA, the CDR3 is TGTGCCAGCAGTTCCGGGACAAGTGGATATGGCTACACCTTC.

This chain uses TRBV19 with TRBJ2-3; TRBD2 matches at 8 bases. This CDR3 spans 16 amino acids. CDR1 and CDR2 (germline): LNHDA, SQIVND (reference sequence). Trimming at V came to 6 bases and at J to 8 bases, leaving 16 bases not matched to a gene. In DNA, the CDR3 is TGTGCCAGTAGGGAGAGGGGCGGGGGGAAAAAACGTACGCAGTATTTT. Its protein product is CASRERGGGKKRTQYF.

The J gene is TRBJ2-7, the V gene TRBV20-1, with unresolved D. This CDR3 comprises 11 residues. CDR1 is DFQATT and CDR2 is SNEGSKA in the germline V gene (reference sequence). This chain's CDR3 is CSTAAQIGQYF. The CDR3 DNA is TGCAGCACTGCGGCCCAAATTGGGCAGTACTTC.

This clone appeared a few times. V usage is TRBV5-1 and J usage is TRBJ1-5; D gene ambiguous. Deletions cut 5 bases from V and 7 bases from J, with 13 bases between. The CDR3 runs 13 residues. Germline V CDR1 and CDR2: SGHRS, YFSETQ. This chain's CDR3 is CASSSGSWQPQHF. The CDR3, as DNA: TGCGCCAGCAGTTCAGGATCTTGGCAGCCCCAGCATTTT.

This clone was seen a few times. V usage is TRBV5-1 and J usage is TRBJ2-3; D gene ambiguous. Per germline, CDR1 SGHRS and CDR2 YFSETQ. The CDR3 is made up of 11 amino acids. Trimming took off 7 bases at V and 5 bases at J, with 8 bases between the two ends. The DNA for the CDR3 is TGCGCCAGCCTAACTGGAGATACGCAGTATTTT. Translated: CASLTGDTQYF.

This sequence joins TRBV6-1 and TRBJ2-7, with D possibly being TRBD2 (6 bases). The CDR3 consists of 11 residues. CDR1 MNHNS and CDR2 SASEGT come from the germline V gene. Trimming removed 5 bases at V and 9 bases at J, with 11 bases between. The CDR3, as DNA: TGTGCCAGCAGTCAGGGACTGGGGCAGTACTTC. It translates to CASSQGLGQYF.

To note about this clone: Distinct nucleotide sequences in the sample also encode this CDR3. The chain has TRBV7-3 and TRBJ2-5, with D possibly being TRBD2 (6 bases). This CDR3 has 13 amino acids. Germline lookup yields CDR1 SGHTA and CDR2 FQGTGA. The V gene lost 4 bases and the J gene lost 3 bases, with 9 bases spanning the gap. The CDR3 loop is CASSSTREETQYF. CDR3 coding DNA: TGTGCCAGCAGCTCGACTAGAGAAGAGACCCAGTACTTC.

This clone has only a few counts. This chain joins TRBV5-4 and TRBJ2-2; TRBD1 matches at 7 bases. The CDR3 contains 16 residues. Germline CDR1 reads SGHNT; CDR2 reads YYREEE (reference sequence). V gave up 2 bases and J gave up 0 bases; unmatched junction bases: 4. CDR3 bases: TGTGCCAGCAGCTTTGCAGGGACAGCGAACACCGGGGAGCTGTTTTTT. Protein: CASSFAGTANTGELFF.

This clone came up many times. The chain is built from TRBV14 and TRBJ2-4, with TRBD1 identical over 9 bases. V was pared by 4 bases and J by 7 bases, with 8 bases of the junction left unmatched. This CDR3 is built from 15 residues. Germline assignment: CDR1 SGHDN and CDR2 FVKESK. CDR3 in DNA: TGTGCCAGCAGCCTGGGACAGGGTCTACGGAACATTCAGTACTTC. It yields the protein CASSLGQGLRNIQYF.

This clone turned up a few times. The J gene is TRBJ2-6, the V gene TRBV28; unclear D gene. CDR3 size: 16 residues. Trimming took off 4 bases at V and 0 bases at J, with 10 bases between the two ends. Germline lookup yields CDR1 MDHEN and CDR2 SYDVKM. CDR3 in amino acids: CASSSPQASGANVLTF. DNA of the CDR3: TGTGCCAGCAGTTCTCCTCAAGCCTCTGGGGCCAACGTCCTGACTTTC. The complete variable domain, with remaining parts taken from reference TRBV28 and TRBJ2-6, reads DVKVTQSSRYLVKRTGEKVFLECVQDMDHENMFWYRQDPGLGLRLIYFSYDVKMKEKGDIPEGYSVSREKKERFSLILESASTNQTSMYLCASSSPQASGANVLTFGAGSRLTVL.

The V call is TRBV7-2, the J call TRBJ2-3, with a possible D match to TRBD2 (6 bases). Trimming cost V 5 bases and J 0 bases, with 12 bases left between them. Germline V gene data show CDR1 as SGHTA and CDR2 as FQGNSA. There are 15 residues in the CDR3. In DNA form, the CDR3 reads TGTGCCAGCAGCGGCGGCGGGGTTAGCACAGATACGCAGTATTTT. Its translation is CASSGGGVSTDTQYF.

The CDR3 DNA reads as TGTGCCAGCTCACCACCGGGACAGGGGTTCCACGAGCAGTACTTC. It yields the protein CASSPPGQGFHEQYF. This rearrangement joins TRBV18 to TRBJ2-7, with 10 bases fitting TRBD1. There are 15 residues in the CDR3. The germline V gene has CDR1 KGHSH and CDR2 LQKENI. Trimming cost V 0 bases and J 5 bases; bases outside gene matches: 4.

This clone was observed a few times. V and J are TRBV7-6 and TRBJ2-1; 9 positions agree with TRBD2. The CDR3 has 14 amino acids. V dropped 1 base and J dropped 7; count of bases not matched to a gene: 2. In germline, CDR1 is SGHVS, CDR2 FNYEAQ. CDR3 DNA: TGTGCCAGCAGCTTAGGCGGGGGGGCGAATGAGCAGTTCTTC. It codes for CASSLGGGANEQFF.

This clone was observed a handful of times. This chain connects TRBV6-5 to TRBJ1-5; no reliable D call. The CDR3 covers 12 residues. V was cut by 5 bases and J by 6 bases, with 8 bases left in between. In germline, CDR1 is MNHEY, CDR2 SVGAGI. DNA of the CDR3: TGTGCCAGCAGTACCTTGAGTCAGCCCCAGCATTTT. Its protein is CASSTLSQPQHF.

In its sample, this clone was seen a few times. This rearrangement joins TRBV19 to TRBJ2-1; 10 nucleotides match TRBD1. From germline, CDR1 is LNHDA and CDR2 SQIVND (reference sequence). J gave up 4 bases and V 0 bases, and 3 bases lay outside the gene matches. The CDR3 loop spans 16 amino acids. As DNA, the CDR3 is TGTGCCAGTAGTATAGATCCGGGACAGGGGTACAATGAGCAGTTCTTC. Its protein is CASSIDPGQGYNEQFF.

This clone was seen more than once but under ten times. The chain joins TRBV6-1 to TRBJ2-7, with D perhaps matching TRBD1 (5 bases). CDR3 length: 14 amino acids. Germline V gene sequence: CDR1 MNHNS, CDR2 SASEGT. V dropped 8 bases and J dropped 5 bases, with 19 bases sitting between them. In DNA, the CDR3 is TGTGCCAGCGCCTTTGTCAGGGCTGCTGACGAGCAGTACTTC. Its translation: CASAFVRAADEQYF.

This clone has a handful of counts. The V call is TRBV27, the J call TRBJ2-1, with 10 bases fitting TRBD2. This CDR3 is 16 amino acids long. After removal of 7 bases from V and 9 bases from J, the junction contained 15 bases not matched to a gene. CDR1 is MNHEY, CDR2 SMNVEV, per germline (reference sequence). CDR3 in DNA: TGTGCCAGCACTCCCTATCTAGCGGGGGCTTCGGGTGAGCAGTTCTTC. Translation gives CASTPYLAGASGEQFF.

The chain carries TRBV7-8 and TRBJ1-2; D is perhaps TRBD1 (6 bases). Germline CDR1 is SGHVS and CDR2 is FQNEAQ. Trimming took 3 bases from V and 5 from J, leaving 13 bases between them. This CDR3 is built from 14 residues. This CDR3 reads CASSFAGEGYGYTF. CDR3 DNA: TGTGCCAGCAGCTTCGCAGGGGAAGGGTATGGCTACACCTTC.

This clone showed up many times. V usage is TRBV7-8 and J usage is TRBJ2-4; perhaps TRBD1 as D (5 bases). Trimming removed 6 bases at V and 7 bases at J, with 19 bases between. The germline V gene has CDR1 SGHVS and CDR2 FQNEAQ. The CDR3 is 15 residues long. The CDR3 DNA reads as TGTGCCAGCAGTCTTGGGGCTGGCGGTCTGAACATTCAGTACTTC. The encoded protein is CASSLGAGGLNIQYF.

V usage is TRBV7-8 and J usage is TRBJ2-3, with 8 bases matching TRBD1. The CDR3 is 13 amino acids. V was clipped by 8 bases and J by 6 bases; unmatched bases: 7. Germline V gene sequence: CDR1 SGHVS, CDR2 FQNEAQ. CDR3 loop: CASAQDRVDTQYF. For the CDR3, the DNA is TGTGCCAGCGCCCAGGACAGGGTGGATACGCAGTATTTT.

The chain couples TRBV6-1 to TRBJ1-5, with no clear D. The CDR3 extends over 14 amino acids. Between the trimmed V and J ends, which lost 6 bases and 0 bases, there was a span of 9 bases. From germline, CDR1 is MNHNS and CDR2 SASEGT. The CDR3 spells CASRLLNSNQPQHF. The CDR3 nucleotides are TGTGCCAGCAGACTGTTAAATAGCAATCAGCCCCAGCATTTT.

The chain links TRBV30 to TRBJ1-6; 7 positions agree with TRBD1. The CDR3 loop spans 17 amino acids. Germline V gene lookup returns CDR1 GTSNPN and CDR2 SVGIG (reference sequence). The junction had 5 bases not matched to a gene; V was cut back by 0 bases and J by 0 bases. This CDR3 reads CAWSVPGGGSYNSPLHF. Here the CDR3 DNA reads TGTGCCTGGAGTGTACCAGGGGGAGGCTCCTATAATTCACCCCTCCACTTT.

The V call is TRBV7-6, the J call TRBJ2-7; D may be TRBD1 (6 bases). From germline, CDR1 is SGHVS and CDR2 FNYEAQ. There are 13 residues in the CDR3. With 5 bases removed from V and 5 bases from J, the gap between germline ends came to 13 bases. This chain's CDR3 is CASSRSQGDEQYF. Written as DNA, the CDR3 is TGTGCCAGCAGCCGGTCACAGGGCGACGAGCAGTACTTC.